These 26 T cell receptor beta chains share one sample of origin, sequenced in a study of identical twins. MiXCR, applied by TCRdb to the 5' RACE reads, yields one record per CDR3 protein. The sample contains about 340,000 distinct CDR3 sequences, 8.5% to 10% of which appear only once. Sequenced: naive T cells sorted from blood. All receptors come from a woman aged 45-59 years in good health.

The sample holds many counts of this clonotype. V usage is TRBV29-1 and J usage is TRBJ1-2; D is ambiguous. This CDR3 is built from 13 residues. The germline V and J ends were trimmed by 6 bases and 4 bases, with 15 bases remaining between them. CDR1 is SQVTM and CDR2 is ANQGSEA in the germline V gene. CDR3 bases: TGCAGCGTACGGGATTCAGACGGCTATGGCTACACCTTC. It yields the protein CSVRDSDGYGYTF. Drawing the rest from reference TRBV29-1 and TRBJ1-2, the complete variable domain is SAVISQKPSRDICQRGTSLTIQCQVDSQVTMMFWYRQQPGQSLTLIATANQGSEATYESGFVIDKFPISRPNLTFSTLTVSNMSPEDSSIYLCSVRDSDGYGYTFGSGTRLTVV.

V usage is TRBV10-2 and J usage is TRBJ2-7, with 7 bases identical to TRBD1. With 8 bases clipped from V and 3 bases from J, the junction kept 10 bases outside the gene matches. Germline V gene data show CDR1 as WSHSY and CDR2 as SAAADI. The CDR3 has 14 residues. Here the CDR3 DNA reads TGCGCCAGCGGGGAGACAGGGACCTACTACGAGCAGTACGTC. This sequence encodes CASGETGTYYEQYV.

This clonotype was found many times. This chain connects TRBV5-1 to TRBJ2-1, with 14 bases fitting TRBD2. Germline V gives CDR1 SGHRS, CDR2 YFSETQ. J was trimmed by 3 bases and V by 0 bases; bases with no gene match: 2. This CDR3 region has 17 residues. The CDR3 loop is CASSLGGLAGDYNEQFF. For the CDR3, the DNA is TGCGCCAGCAGCTTGGGGGGACTAGCGGGAGACTACAATGAGCAGTTCTTC. The full variable domain, rest sourced from reference TRBV5-1 and TRBJ2-1, is KAGVTQTPRYLIKTRGQQVTLSCSPISGHRSVSWYQQTPGQGLQFLFEYFSETQRNKGNFPGRFSGRQFSNSRSEMNVSTLELGDSALYLCASSLGGLAGDYNEQFFGPGTRLTVL.

This clonotype was found a few times. This chain joins TRBV12-3 or TRBV12-4 and TRBJ1-5; D gene ambiguous. The CDR3 has 13 residues. The V gene lost 7 bases and the J gene lost 4 bases, with 11 bases spanning the gap. In DNA form, the CDR3 reads TGTGCCAGCACCTGGACGGAAAATCAGCCCCAGCATTTT. Protein sequence: CASTWTENQPQHF.

This clonotype was detected a few times. The chain has TRBV15 and TRBJ1-1, with 9 bases aligning to TRBD1. V shed 0 bases, J shed 4 bases, and the junction held 3 bases outside the gene matches. Looked up from germline, CDR1 is LNHNV and CDR2 is YYDKDF (reference sequence). This CDR3 region has 15 residues. CDR3 nucleotides: TGTGCCACCAGCAGAGATTCGGGACAGGGCACTGAAGCTTTCTTT. This sequence encodes CATSRDSGQGTEAFF.

V and J are TRBV5-1 and TRBJ2-1; TRBD2 matches at 9 bases. CDR1 is SGHRS and CDR2 is YFSETQ in the germline V gene. Trimming at V came to 4 bases and at J to 2 bases, leaving 4 bases not matched to a gene. The CDR3 covers 15 residues. The CDR3: CASSGGLAAYNEQFF. CDR3 bases: TGCGCCAGCAGCGGGGGACTAGCAGCCTACAATGAGCAGTTCTTC.

This clonotype occurred many times. The chain carries TRBV29-1 and TRBJ2-5, with 11 nucleotides matching TRBD2. The germline CDR1 and CDR2 sequences are SQVTM and ANQGSEA. The CDR3 has 15 residues. Unmatched junction bases numbered 5, after V lost 4 bases and J lost 1 base. The CDR3 DNA sequence: TGCAGCGTTGTACTAGCGGGAGACCGCCAAGAGACCCAGTACTTC. Protein: CSVVLAGDRQETQYF.

A remark on this clonotype: A much larger clonotype is one base distant, so this may be a read error. The chain uses TRBV3-1 and TRBJ2-1; no firm D call. The V gene's germline CDR1 is LGHDT and CDR2 YNNKEL (reference sequence). The CDR3 runs 15 residues. CDR3 DNA: TGTACCAGCAGCCAAGATCCCGGCCTGATCAATGAGCAGTTCTTC. The encoded protein is CTSSQDPGLINEQFF.

To note about this clonotype: Possible read error: a much larger clone is one base away. This chain uses TRBV12-3 or TRBV12-4 with TRBJ1-1; D ambiguous. This CDR3 is built from 15 residues. Trimming left V 4 bases short and J 6 bases short, with 18 bases between. CDR3: CASSSGGQRASEAFF. CDR3 nucleotides: TGTGCCAGCAGTTCCGGCGGGCAGAGGGCTTCTGAAGCTTTCTTT.

This clonotype was seen many times. One end of the junction is discordant with germline, which a read error may explain. The chain has TRBV7-7 and TRBJ2-1, with 9 bases lining up with TRBD2. The germline V gene has CDR1 SSHAT and CDR2 FNYEAQ (reference sequence). This CDR3 spans 20 amino acids. CDR3 in amino acids: CASSLARLAGSSRRGNEQFF. The CDR3 DNA follows: TGTGCTAGCAGCTTAGCTCGGCTAGCGGGGTCTTCCAGGAGGGGGAATGAGCAGTTCTTC.

V gene TRBV6-5 combines with J gene TRBJ1-1; D may be TRBD1 (5 bases). CDR3 size: 14 residues. V gave up 4 bases and J gave up 6 bases, with 15 bases separating them. Germline CDR1 and CDR2: MNHEY and SVGAGI. This CDR3 is CASSWRGELSEAFF. In DNA, the CDR3 is TGTGCCAGCAGTTGGAGAGGGGAATTATCTGAAGCTTTCTTT.

CDR3 residues: CASSPRRGTQTEAFF. For the CDR3, the DNA is TGTGCCAGCTCACCCAGAAGGGGCACCCAGACTGAAGCTTTCTTT. V and J are TRBV18 and TRBJ1-1; D perhaps matches TRBD1 (5 bases). In germline, CDR1 is KGHSH, CDR2 LQKENI. V was shortened by 3 bases and J by 5 bases, with 16 bases between the two germline ends. The CDR3 loop spans 15 amino acids.

This clonotype has only a few counts. The V gene is TRBV13, the J gene TRBJ2-2; 11 nucleotides match TRBD2. Germline V CDR1 and CDR2: PRHDT, FYEKMQ (reference sequence). J gave up 2 bases and V 4 bases, and 6 bases lay outside the gene matches. This CDR3 has 17 residues. CDR3 loop: CASSSPGTSGNTGELFF. The DNA for the CDR3 is TGTGCCAGCAGCTCGCCCGGGACTAGCGGAAACACCGGGGAGCTGTTTTTT.

This clonotype occurred a few times. The chain couples TRBV11-2 to TRBJ1-4; 12 nucleotides agree with TRBD1. Germline V gene lookup returns CDR1 SGHAT and CDR2 FQNNGV. The CDR3 contains 15 residues. V dropped 3 bases and J dropped 8; count of bases not matched to a gene: 4. CDR3 residues: CASSFRDRGQEKLFF. DNA of the CDR3: TGTGCCAGCAGCTTTCGGGACAGGGGGCAGGAAAAACTGTTTTTT.

This clonotype was detected a few times. V gene TRBV10-2 combines with J gene TRBJ2-1; TRBD2 aligns across 7 bases. CDR3 length equals 16 residues. V lost 1 base, J lost 7 bases, and 10 bases stayed unmatched. The V gene's germline CDR1 is WSHSY and CDR2 SAAADI. CDR3 amino acids: CASSEYEAGRGNEQFF. The CDR3 DNA reads TGCGCCAGCAGTGAGTATGAAGCGGGAAGAGGAAATGAGCAGTTCTTC.

This clonotype occurred many times. The chain carries TRBV13 and TRBJ1-2, with D hard to call. The CDR3 consists of 15 residues. Trimming shortened V by 2 bases and J by 4 bases, and 14 bases separated the two germline ends. CDR1 is PRHDT, CDR2 FYEKMQ, per germline (reference sequence). CDR3: CASSLNARLLYGYTF. The CDR3 DNA sequence: TGTGCCAGCAGCTTAAACGCCCGCCTACTCTATGGCTACACCTTC.

This clonotype appeared a few times. The CDR3 region has the DNA TGCGCCAGCAGTCCCTCAGGGGGTAGCAATCAGCCCCAGCATTTT. Its translation: CASSPSGGSNQPQHF. The V gene is TRBV5-1, the J gene TRBJ1-5, with TRBD1 identical over 7 bases. This CDR3 contains 15 residues. Germline V gives CDR1 SGHRS, CDR2 YFSETQ. V was clipped by 5 bases and J by 0 bases; unmatched bases: 5.

This clonotype was seen more than once but under ten times. The chain joins TRBV21-1 to TRBJ2-5; the D call in the table, TRBD1, was not verified against the DNA. TRBV21-1 is annotated as a pseudogene. The CDR3 is 16 amino acids. CDR3 loop: CASSKALEGGGETQYF. The CDR3 DNA is TGTGCCAGCAGCAAAGCCCTCGAGGGGGGCGGGGAGACCCAGTACTTC.

At least ten counts were recorded for this clonotype. The chain employs TRBV29-1 and TRBJ2-7; TRBD1 matches 7 bases. V lost 4 bases, J lost 5 bases, and 8 bases stayed unmatched. CDR1 is SQVTM, CDR2 ANQGSEA, per germline. The CDR3 has 13 residues. The CDR3 loop reads CSVGRQGRDEQYF. CDR3 sequence (DNA): TGCAGCGTTGGAAGACAGGGTAGGGACGAGCAGTACTTC.

This clonotype was counted a few times. V gene TRBV5-1 combines with J gene TRBJ2-2; TRBD2 matches 9 bases. Germline CDR1 SGHRS, CDR2 YFSETQ. The CDR3 spans 16 residues. Germline trimming cut 4 bases from V and 0 bases from J; bases unmatched to any gene: 4. The chain's CDR3 is CASSAGLAPNTGELFF. The CDR3 coding sequence is TGCGCCAGCAGCGCTGGACTAGCGCCGAACACCGGGGAGCTGTTTTTT.

This clonotype was picked up many times. CDR3 protein: CASSQLEREEETQYF. CDR3 DNA: TGTGCCAGCAGCCAACTTGAGCGGGAAGAAGAGACCCAGTACTTC. The chain combines TRBV3-1 with TRBJ2-5, with 7 bases aligning to TRBD2. The CDR3 has 15 amino acids. From germline, CDR1 is LGHDT and CDR2 YNNKEL (reference sequence). V lost 2 bases, J lost 3 bases, and 6 bases stayed unmatched.

Many counts were recorded for this clonotype. This chain joins TRBV5-1 and TRBJ2-3; D uncertain. CDR1 and CDR2 (germline): SGHRS, YFSETQ. Trimming shortened V by 2 bases and J by 5 bases, and 3 bases separated the two germline ends. This CDR3 contains 11 residues. The CDR3 spells CASSFEDTQYF. The CDR3 nucleotides are TGCGCCAGCAGCTTTGAAGATACGCAGTATTTT.

This clonotype was seen more than once but under ten times. V gene TRBV18 combines with J gene TRBJ2-1; 7 nucleotides match TRBD1. Germline assignment: CDR1 KGHSH and CDR2 LQKENI. After removal of 7 bases from V and 4 bases from J, the junction contained 1 base not matched to a gene. The CDR3 consists of 12 residues. CDR3 sequence reads: CASLGQYNEQFF. The CDR3 DNA sequence: TGTGCCAGCTTGGGACAGTACAATGAGCAGTTCTTC.

This clonotype came up many times. The chain carries TRBV12-3 or TRBV12-4 and TRBJ2-5; D not resolved. Deletions cut 6 bases from V and 4 bases from J, with 6 bases between. This CDR3 has 11 amino acids. In DNA, the CDR3 is TGTGCCAGCAGCCTTAGAGAGACCCAGTACTTC. This encodes CASSLRETQYF.

The chain employs TRBV7-9 and TRBJ2-7; D call uncertain. V was trimmed by 1 base and J by 2 bases, leaving 9 bases between them. The CDR3 consists of 14 residues. Looked up from germline, CDR1 is SEHNR and CDR2 is FQNEAQ (reference sequence). CDR3 loop: CASSLGTEPYEQYV. The DNA of the CDR3 is TGTGCCAGCAGCTTAGGGACGGAACCCTACGAGCAGTACGTC.

The gene calls are TRBV7-9 and TRBJ2-1; the D is unclear. The CDR3 runs to 14 residues. V dropped 10 bases and J dropped 0 bases, with 13 bases sitting between them. From germline, CDR1 is SEHNR and CDR2 FQNEAQ (reference sequence). CDR3 DNA sequence: TGTGCCACCTCGTTAGTCCGCTCCTACAATGAGCAGTTCTTC. Translating it yields CATSLVRSYNEQFF.